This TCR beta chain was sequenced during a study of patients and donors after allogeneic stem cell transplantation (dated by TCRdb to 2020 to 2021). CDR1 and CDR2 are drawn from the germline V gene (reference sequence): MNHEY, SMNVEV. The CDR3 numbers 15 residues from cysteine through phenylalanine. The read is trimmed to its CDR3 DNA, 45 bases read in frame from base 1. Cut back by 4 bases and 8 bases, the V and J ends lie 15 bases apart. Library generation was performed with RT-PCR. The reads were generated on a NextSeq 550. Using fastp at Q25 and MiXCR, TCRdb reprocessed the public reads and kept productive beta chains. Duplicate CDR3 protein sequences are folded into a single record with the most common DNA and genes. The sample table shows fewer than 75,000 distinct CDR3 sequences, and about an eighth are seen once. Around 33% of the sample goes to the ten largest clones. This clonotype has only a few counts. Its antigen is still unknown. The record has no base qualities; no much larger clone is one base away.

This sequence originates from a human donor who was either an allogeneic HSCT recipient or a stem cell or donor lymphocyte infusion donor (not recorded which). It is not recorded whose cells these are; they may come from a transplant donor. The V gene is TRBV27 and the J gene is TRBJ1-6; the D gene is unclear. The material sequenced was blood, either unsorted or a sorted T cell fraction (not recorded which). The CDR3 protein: CASSSLVGLDSPLHF. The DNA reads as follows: TGTGCCAGCAGTTCATTGGTCGGTTTAGATTCACCCCTCCACTTT.